This TCR beta chain appears in the sequencing data of a study of regulatory T cells in long-lasting Graves disease (dated by TCRdb to about 2021). As for the study more broadly: Persistent Graves' disease was defined as antithyroid drug treatment for over 5 years with persistently positive TSH receptor autoantibodies. Peripheral blood TCR sequencing and RNA sequencing compared persistent Graves' disease patients with newly diagnosed Graves' disease patients. The study was conducted in China and was registered as a clinical trial. A total of roughly 35 samples were covered by TCR sequencing, comprising around 13 persistent and 20 or so newly diagnosed Graves' disease patients. Antithyroid drugs had been taken for approximately 10 years on average by persistent Graves' disease patients in the clinical cohort. Summary of the overall study and its limitations: More public clonotypes were shared among persistent patients (under 3,000) than among newly diagnosed patients (just under 1,000). Preferential use of TRBV28, TRBJ1-2 and TRBJ2-5 was observed in persistent disease, whereas TRBV20-1 and TRBJ2-1 were favored in newly diagnosed disease. Compared with newly diagnosed patients, persistent Graves' disease patients had lower TCR Shannon entropy and fewer highly expanded clones, which suggests clonal expansion. Because the primary lesion, thyroid tissue, could not be accessed, the study looked at peripheral blood alone. Sequencing and analysis were limited to the TCR beta chain. The authors acknowledged the small sample size as a limitation that may reduce accuracy.

In its sample, this clonotype was seen a few times. Its target antigen remains unknown. The input lacks base qualities; no much larger clone sits a single base away. Trimming removed 6 bases from V and 2 bases from J; the gene matches leave 4 bases unexplained. CDR1 and CDR2 are read off the germline V gene as KGHDR and SFDVKD. From its cysteine to its phenylalanine, the CDR3 spans 14 amino acids. Only the CDR3 region is kept as DNA, spanning 42 bases read in frame from base 1. What the time point label conveys for this sample: persistent/refractory GD, antithyroid drugs over 5 years with positive TRAb. For both TCR sequencing and RNA sequencing, RNA was extracted from PBMCs in TRIzol. The diagnosis of Graves' disease was made according to American Thyroid Association guidelines. The patients came from an endocrinology department in Xi'an, China. From each patient, around 8.3 milliliters of peripheral blood was collected into an EDTA anticoagulant tube. Ficoll Paque Plus density gradient separation was used to isolate PBMCs, and no further T cell sorting was performed. An Agilent 2100 Bioanalyzer and agarose gel were used to assess RNA quality, and a NanoDrop 2000 was used to measure RNA concentration.

The receptor library was made with multiplex PCR. Sequencing was carried out with an Illumina HiSeq 4000. CDR3 regions were amplified by Arm-PCR with iRepertoire HTBI primers to construct TCR beta libraries. Before sequencing, the PCR products underwent gel purification. On the study's bioinformatics: Gene usage analysis of CDR3 amino acid clonotypes relied on the 60 or so TRBV and about 15 TRBJ segments identified across samples. COPE and FqMerger were used to merge filtered high-quality paired reads into contigs. Contigs were aligned with BLAST to IMGT TRBV, TRBD and TRBJ reference genes, and CDR3 was defined per IMGT. Highly expanded clones were defined as clonotypes with a frequency above 0.1%. Repertoire diversity was measured by Shannon entropy, and V-J evenness by the Gini coefficient. Clonotypes shared by more than one individual were considered public. TCRdb handled the public reads itself, with Q25 trimming in fastp and clone calling in MiXCR, and kept productive beta chains. Rows merge per CDR3 protein into single entries with the most common DNA and genes. TCRdb's processing, not the authors' own work, is the source of the V and J calls. In all, the sample holds a few hundred thousand distinct CDR3 sequences, and about a quarter of those were seen once. The leading ten clones occupy about a quarter of the sample.

The sequence came from a female donor with Graves disease. The sample in question was peripheral blood mononuclear cells (PBMCs), obtained when the disease was refractory, from a patient treated with antithyroid drugs. This sequence uses TRBV24-1 and TRBJ2-3, with TRBD2 matching 7 junction bases. In nucleotides, the sequence is TGTGCCACCAGTAGAGCGGGACCCACAGATACGCAGTATTTT. The translation is CATSRAGPTDTQYF.